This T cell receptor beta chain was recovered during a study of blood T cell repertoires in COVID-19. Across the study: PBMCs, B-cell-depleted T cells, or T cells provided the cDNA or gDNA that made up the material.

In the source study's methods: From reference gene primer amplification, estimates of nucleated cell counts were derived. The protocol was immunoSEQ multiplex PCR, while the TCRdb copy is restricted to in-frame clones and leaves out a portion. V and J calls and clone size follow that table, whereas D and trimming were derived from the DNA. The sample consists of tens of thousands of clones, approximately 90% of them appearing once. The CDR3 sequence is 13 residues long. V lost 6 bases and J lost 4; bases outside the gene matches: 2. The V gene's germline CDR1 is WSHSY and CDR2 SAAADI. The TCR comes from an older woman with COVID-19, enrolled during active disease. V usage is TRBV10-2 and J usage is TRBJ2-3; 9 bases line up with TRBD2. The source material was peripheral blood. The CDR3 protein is CASSPSGADTQYF. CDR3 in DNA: TGCGCCAGCAGCCCTAGCGGGGCAGATACGCAGTATTTT.